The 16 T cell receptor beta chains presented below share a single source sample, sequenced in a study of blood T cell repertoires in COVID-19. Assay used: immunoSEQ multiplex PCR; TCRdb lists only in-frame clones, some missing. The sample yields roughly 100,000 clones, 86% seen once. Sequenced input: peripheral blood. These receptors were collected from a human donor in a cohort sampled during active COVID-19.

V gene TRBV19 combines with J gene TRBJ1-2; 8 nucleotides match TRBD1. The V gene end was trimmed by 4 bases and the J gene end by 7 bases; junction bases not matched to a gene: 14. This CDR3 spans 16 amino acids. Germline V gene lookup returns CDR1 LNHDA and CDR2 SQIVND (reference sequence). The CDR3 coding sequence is TGTGCCAGTAGTAGTGAAACAGGGGGAGCAAAGAGTGGCTACACCTTC. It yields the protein CASSSETGGAKSGYTF.

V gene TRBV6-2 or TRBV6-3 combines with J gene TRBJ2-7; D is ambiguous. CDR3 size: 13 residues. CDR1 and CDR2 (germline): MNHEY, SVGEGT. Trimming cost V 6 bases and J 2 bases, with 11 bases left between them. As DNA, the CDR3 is TGTGCCAGCAGCCCCCTCCCCCCCTACGAGCAGTACTTC. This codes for CASSPLPPYEQYF.

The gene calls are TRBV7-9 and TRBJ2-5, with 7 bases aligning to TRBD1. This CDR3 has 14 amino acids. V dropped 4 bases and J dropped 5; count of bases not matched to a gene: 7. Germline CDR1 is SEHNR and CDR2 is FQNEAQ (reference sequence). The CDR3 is CASSSTGLDETQYF. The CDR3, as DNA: TGTGCCAGCAGCTCGACAGGGCTTGACGAGACCCAGTACTTC.

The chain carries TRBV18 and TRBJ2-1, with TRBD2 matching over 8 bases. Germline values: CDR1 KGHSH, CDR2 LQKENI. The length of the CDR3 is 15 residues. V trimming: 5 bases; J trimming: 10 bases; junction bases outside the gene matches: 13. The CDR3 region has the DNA TGTGCCAGCTCAACATCGGGGGGGCAGCGGTACGAGCAGTTCTTC. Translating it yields CASSTSGGQRYEQFF.

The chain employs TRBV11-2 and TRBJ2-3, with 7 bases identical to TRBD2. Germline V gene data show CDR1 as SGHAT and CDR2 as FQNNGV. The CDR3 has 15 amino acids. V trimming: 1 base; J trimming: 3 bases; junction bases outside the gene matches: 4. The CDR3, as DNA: TGTGCCAGCAGCTTAGTGGTGGGGGGGACAGATACGCAGTATTTT. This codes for CASSLVVGGTDTQYF.

The CDR3 bases are TGTGCCAGCAGTTTATCCACAGGGTTTGGCTACACCTTC. Residues: CASSLSTGFGYTF. This chain uses TRBV27 with TRBJ1-2, with a tentative D call TRBD1 (6 bases). From germline, CDR1 is MNHEY and CDR2 SMNVEV (reference sequence). Trimming took off 0 bases at V and 7 bases at J, with 9 bases between the two ends. CDR3 length: 13 residues.

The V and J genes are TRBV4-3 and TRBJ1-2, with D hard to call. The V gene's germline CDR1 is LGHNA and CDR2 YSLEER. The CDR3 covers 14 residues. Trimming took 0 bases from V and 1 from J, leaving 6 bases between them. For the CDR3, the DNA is TGCGCCAGCAGCCAAGAACGCGGTAACTATGGCTACACCTTC. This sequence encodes CASSQERGNYGYTF.

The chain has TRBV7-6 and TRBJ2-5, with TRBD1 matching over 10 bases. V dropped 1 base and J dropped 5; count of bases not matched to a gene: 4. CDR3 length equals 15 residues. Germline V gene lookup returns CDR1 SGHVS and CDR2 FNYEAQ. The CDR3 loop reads CASSLGQGAEETQYF. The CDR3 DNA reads TGTGCCAGCAGCTTAGGACAGGGGGCCGAGGAGACCCAGTACTTC.

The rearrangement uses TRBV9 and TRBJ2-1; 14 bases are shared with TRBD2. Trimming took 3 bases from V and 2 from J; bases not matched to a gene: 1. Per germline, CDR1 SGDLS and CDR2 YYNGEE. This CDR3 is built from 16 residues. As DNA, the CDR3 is TGTGCCAGCAGCGGGGGACTAGCGGGAGCCTACAATGAGCAGTTCTTC. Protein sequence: CASSGGLAGAYNEQFF.

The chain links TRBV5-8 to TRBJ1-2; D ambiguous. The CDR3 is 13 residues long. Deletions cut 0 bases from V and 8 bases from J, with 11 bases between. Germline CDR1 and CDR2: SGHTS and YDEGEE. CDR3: CASSLDPGRGYTF. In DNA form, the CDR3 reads TGTGCCAGCAGCTTGGATCCAGGCCGGGGCTACACCTTC.

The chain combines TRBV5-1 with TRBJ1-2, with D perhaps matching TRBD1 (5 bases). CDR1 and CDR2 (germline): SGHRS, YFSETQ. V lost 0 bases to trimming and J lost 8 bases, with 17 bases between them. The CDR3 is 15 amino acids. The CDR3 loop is CASSLGQTLPNGYTF. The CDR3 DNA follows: TGCGCCAGCAGCTTGGGACAGACGCTACCCAACGGCTACACCTTC.

The chain's CDR3 is CASSYPGDNYGYTF. Here the CDR3 DNA reads TGTGCCAGCAGTTACCCAGGGGACAACTATGGCTACACCTTC. The genes are TRBV6-2 or TRBV6-3 and TRBJ1-2, with D possibly TRBD1 on 6 matching bases. The CDR3 is made up of 14 amino acids. Germline lookup yields CDR1 MNHEY and CDR2 SVGEGT. Trimming cost V 2 bases and J 2 bases, with 9 bases left between them.

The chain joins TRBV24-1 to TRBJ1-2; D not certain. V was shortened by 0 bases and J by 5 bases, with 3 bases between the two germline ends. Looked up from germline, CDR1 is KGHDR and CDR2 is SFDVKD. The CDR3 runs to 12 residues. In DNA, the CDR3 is TGTGCCACCAGTGATTTGCAGTATGGCTACACCTTC. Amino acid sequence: CATSDLQYGYTF.

The CDR3 DNA follows: TGTGCCAGTAAGACAGGGGGCAACACAGATACGCAGTATTTT. This codes for CASKTGGNTDTQYF. The genes are TRBV5-4 and TRBJ2-3, with 10 bases fitting TRBD1. CDR1 SGHNT and CDR2 YYREEE come from the germline V gene (reference sequence). The length of the CDR3 is 14 residues. J lost 2 bases, V lost 8 bases, and 5 bases had no gene match.

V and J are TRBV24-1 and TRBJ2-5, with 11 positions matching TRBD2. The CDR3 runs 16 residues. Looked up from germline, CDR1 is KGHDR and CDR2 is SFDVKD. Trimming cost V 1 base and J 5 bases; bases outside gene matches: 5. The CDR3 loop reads CATSDFVAGGLETQYF. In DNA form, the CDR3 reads TGTGCCACCAGTGATTTCGTAGCGGGAGGGTTGGAGACCCAGTACTTC.

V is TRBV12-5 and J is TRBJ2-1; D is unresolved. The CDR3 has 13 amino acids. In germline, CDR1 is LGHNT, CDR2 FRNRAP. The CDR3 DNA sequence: TGTGCAACACCCCGCGGCTCCTACAATGAGCAGTTCTTC. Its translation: CATPRGSYNEQFF. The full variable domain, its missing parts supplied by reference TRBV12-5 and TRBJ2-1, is DARVTQTPRHKVTEMGQEVTMRCQPILGHNTVFWYRQTMMQGLELLAYFRNRAPLDDSGMPKDRFSAEMPDATLATLKIQPSEPRDSAVYFCATPRGSYNEQFFGPGTRLTVL.